This T cell receptor (beta chain) was found in a study of shared clonotypes between healthy human individuals. About the research overall: Donors were a couple of women and a few men aged 18 to 49.

CDR1 and CDR2 from the germline V gene are SGHRS and YFSETQ. Trimming shortened V by 2 bases and J by 5 bases, and 8 bases separated the two germline ends. This CDR3 has 14 residues. In this sample, this clone turned up a few times. Assay used: immunoSEQ multiplex PCR; TCRdb lists only in-frame clones, some missing. The sample carries 950,000 to 1,300,000 clones, about 74% recorded once. The sequenced material came from memory CD4+ T cells sorted from blood. Subset specified: CD45RA-negative fraction. The receptor's source is a man aged 18 to 29 in good health. The chain has TRBV5-1 and TRBJ1-6; D is possibly TRBD1 (6 bases). The CDR3 sequence is CASSLQGNNSPLHF. CDR3 DNA sequence: TGCGCCAGCAGCTTACAGGGTAATAATTCACCCCTCCACTTT.